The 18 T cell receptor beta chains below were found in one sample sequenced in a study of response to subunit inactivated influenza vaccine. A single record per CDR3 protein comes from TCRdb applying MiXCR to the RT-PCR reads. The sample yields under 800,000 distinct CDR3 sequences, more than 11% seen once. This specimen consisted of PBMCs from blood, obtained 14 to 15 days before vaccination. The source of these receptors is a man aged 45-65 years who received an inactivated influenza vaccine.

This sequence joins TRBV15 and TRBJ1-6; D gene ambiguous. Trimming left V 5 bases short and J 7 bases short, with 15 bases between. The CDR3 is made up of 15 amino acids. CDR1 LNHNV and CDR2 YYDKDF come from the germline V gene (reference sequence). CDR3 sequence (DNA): TGTGCCACCAGCCCTGACCCGGGCCGAAATTCACCCCTCCACTTT. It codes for CATSPDPGRNSPLHF.

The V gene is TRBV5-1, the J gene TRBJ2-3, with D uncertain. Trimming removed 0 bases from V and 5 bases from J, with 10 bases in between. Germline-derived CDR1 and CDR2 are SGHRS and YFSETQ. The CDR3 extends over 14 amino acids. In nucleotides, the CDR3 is TGCGCCAGCAGCTTGGGTGTTCGAGGAGATACGCAGTATTTT. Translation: CASSLGVRGDTQYF.

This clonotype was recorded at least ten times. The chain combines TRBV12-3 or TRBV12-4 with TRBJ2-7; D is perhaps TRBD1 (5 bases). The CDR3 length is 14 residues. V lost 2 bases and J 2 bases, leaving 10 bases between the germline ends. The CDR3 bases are TGTGCCAGCAGTTTAAGGGCAGGGACCTACGAGCAGTACTTC. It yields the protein CASSLRAGTYEQYF.

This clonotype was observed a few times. The CDR3 spells CSATPSGTDTQYF. In DNA form, the CDR3 reads TGCAGCGCTACCCCTTCGGGCACAGATACGCAGTATTTT. The rearrangement links TRBV29-1 to TRBJ2-3; D not resolved. This CDR3 spans 13 amino acids. CDR1 is SQVTM, CDR2 ANQGSEA, per germline. V lost 7 bases and J 1 base, leaving 12 bases between the germline ends.

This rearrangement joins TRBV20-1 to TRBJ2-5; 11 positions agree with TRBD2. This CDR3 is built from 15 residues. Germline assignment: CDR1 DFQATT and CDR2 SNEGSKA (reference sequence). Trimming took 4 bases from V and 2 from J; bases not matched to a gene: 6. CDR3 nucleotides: TGCAGTGCTACCCAACTAGCGGGAGCGCAAGAGACCCAGTACTTC. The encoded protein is CSATQLAGAQETQYF.

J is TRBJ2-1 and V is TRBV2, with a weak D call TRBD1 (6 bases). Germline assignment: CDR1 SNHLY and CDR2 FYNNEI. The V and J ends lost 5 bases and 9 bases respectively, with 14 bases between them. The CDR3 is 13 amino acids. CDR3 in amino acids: CASSWTAMVEQFF. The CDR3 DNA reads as TGTGCCAGCAGTTGGACAGCTATGGTTGAGCAGTTCTTC.

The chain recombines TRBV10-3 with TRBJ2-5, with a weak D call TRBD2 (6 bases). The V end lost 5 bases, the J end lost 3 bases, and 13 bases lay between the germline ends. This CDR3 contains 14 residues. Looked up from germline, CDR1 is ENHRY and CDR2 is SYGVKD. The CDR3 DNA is TGTGCCATCAGTAGGGACTCATTAAAAGAGACCCAGTACTTC. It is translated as CAISRDSLKETQYF.

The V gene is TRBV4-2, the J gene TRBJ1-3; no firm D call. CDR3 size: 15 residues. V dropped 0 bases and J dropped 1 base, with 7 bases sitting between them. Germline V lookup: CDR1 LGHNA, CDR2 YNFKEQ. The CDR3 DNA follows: TGTGCCAGCAGCCAAGATTGGGCATCTGGAAACACCATATATTTT. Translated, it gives CASSQDWASGNTIYF.

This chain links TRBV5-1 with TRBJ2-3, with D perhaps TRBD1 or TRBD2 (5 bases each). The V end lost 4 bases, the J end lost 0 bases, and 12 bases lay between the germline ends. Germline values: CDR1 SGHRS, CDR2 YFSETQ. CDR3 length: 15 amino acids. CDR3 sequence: CASSGGFTSTDTQYF. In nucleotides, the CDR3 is TGCGCCAGCAGCGGGGGATTCACTAGCACAGATACGCAGTATTTT.

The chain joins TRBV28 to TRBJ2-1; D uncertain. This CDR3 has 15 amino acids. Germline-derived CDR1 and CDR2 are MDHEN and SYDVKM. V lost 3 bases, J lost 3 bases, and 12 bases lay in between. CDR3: CASSFGRSFYNEQFF. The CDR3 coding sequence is TGTGCCAGCAGTTTCGGCCGTTCTTTCTACAATGAGCAGTTCTTC. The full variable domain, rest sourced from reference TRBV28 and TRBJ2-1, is DVKVTQSSRYLVKRTGEKVFLECVQDMDHENMFWYRQDPGLGLRLIYFSYDVKMKEKGDIPEGYSVSREKKERFSLILESASTNQTSMYLCASSFGRSFYNEQFFGPGTRLTVL.

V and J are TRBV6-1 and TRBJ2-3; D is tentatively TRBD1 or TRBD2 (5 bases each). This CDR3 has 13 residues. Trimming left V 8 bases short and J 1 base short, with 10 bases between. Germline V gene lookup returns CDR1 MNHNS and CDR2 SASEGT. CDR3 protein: CASLMGGTDTQYF. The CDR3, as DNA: TGTGCCAGCCTCATGGGGGGCACAGATACGCAGTATTTT.

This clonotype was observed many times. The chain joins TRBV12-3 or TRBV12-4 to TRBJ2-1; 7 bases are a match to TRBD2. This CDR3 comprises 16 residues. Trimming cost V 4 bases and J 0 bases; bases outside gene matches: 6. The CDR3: CASSSWRGSSYNEQFF. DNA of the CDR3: TGTGCCAGCAGTTCCTGGCGGGGGAGCTCCTACAATGAGCAGTTCTTC.

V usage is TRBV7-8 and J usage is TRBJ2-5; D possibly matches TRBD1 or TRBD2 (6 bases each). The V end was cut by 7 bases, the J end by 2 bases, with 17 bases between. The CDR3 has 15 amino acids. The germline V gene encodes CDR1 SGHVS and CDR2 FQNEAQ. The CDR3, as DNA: TGTGCCAGCATCCCTTCCGGGGGCCCACAAGAGACCCAGTACTTC. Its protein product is CASIPSGGPQETQYF.

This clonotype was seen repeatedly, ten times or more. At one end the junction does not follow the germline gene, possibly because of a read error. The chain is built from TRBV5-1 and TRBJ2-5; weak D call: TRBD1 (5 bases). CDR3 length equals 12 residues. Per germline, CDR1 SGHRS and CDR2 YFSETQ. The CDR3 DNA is TGTGCCAGCAGTTCAAGGGGCGAGACCCAGTACTTC. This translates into CASSSRGETQYF.

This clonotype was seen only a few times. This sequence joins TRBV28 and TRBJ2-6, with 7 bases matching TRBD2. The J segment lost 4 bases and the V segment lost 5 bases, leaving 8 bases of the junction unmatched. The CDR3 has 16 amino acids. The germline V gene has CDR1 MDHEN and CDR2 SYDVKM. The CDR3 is CASSPGGGSGANVLTF. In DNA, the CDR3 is TGTGCCAGCAGTCCGGGAGGAGGTTCGGGGGCCAACGTCCTGACTTTC. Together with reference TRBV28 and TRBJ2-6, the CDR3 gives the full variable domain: DVKVTQSSRYLVKRTGEKVFLECVQDMDHENMFWYRQDPGLGLRLIYFSYDVKMKEKGDIPEGYSVSREKKERFSLILESASTNQTSMYLCASSPGGGSGANVLTFGAGSRLTVL.

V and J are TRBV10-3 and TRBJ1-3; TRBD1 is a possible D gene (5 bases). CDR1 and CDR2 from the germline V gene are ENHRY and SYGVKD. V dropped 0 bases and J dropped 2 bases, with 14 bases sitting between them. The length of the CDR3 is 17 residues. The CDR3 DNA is TGTGCCATCAGTGAGTCGGGAGCAGGGCGCCCTGGAAACACCATATATTTT. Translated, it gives CAISESGAGRPGNTIYF.

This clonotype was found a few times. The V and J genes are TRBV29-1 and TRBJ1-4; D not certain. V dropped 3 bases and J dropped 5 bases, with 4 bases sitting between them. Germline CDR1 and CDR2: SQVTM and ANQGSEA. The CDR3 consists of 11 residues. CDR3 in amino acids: CSVDQNEKLFF. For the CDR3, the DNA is TGCAGCGTTGACCAGAATGAAAAACTGTTTTTT.

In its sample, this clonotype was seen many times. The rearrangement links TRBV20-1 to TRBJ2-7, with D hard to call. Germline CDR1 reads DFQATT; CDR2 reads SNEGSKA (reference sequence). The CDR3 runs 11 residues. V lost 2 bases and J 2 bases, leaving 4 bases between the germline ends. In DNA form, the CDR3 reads TGCAGTGCTAGACGAGCCTACGAGCAGTACTTC. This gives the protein CSARRAYEQYF.